This T cell receptor (beta chain) appears in the sequencing data of a study of blood T cell repertoires in COVID-19. Study-level information: T cells, B-cell-depleted T cells, or PBMCs provided the cDNA or gDNA that served as material.

Authors' methods: Estimation of nucleated cell counts relied on the amplification of reference gene primers. Sequencing was performed with immunoSEQ multiplex PCR; in TCRdb, only in-frame clones are kept and a portion is missing. That table supplies the V and J calls and clone size; D and trimming were determined from the DNA. The data contain 110,000 or so clones, roughly 87% of them singletons. The sequence derives from a man aged 50 to 60 with acute or convalescent COVID-19. The material sequenced was peripheral blood.

The CDR3 DNA reads as TGTGCCAGCAGTGACAGGCCCCGGGAAAAACTGTTTTTT. This codes for CASSDRPREKLFF. This chain uses TRBV6-1 with TRBJ1-4; D is unresolved. CDR3 size: 13 residues. V lost 3 bases and J lost 8, with 10 bases in between. CDR1 MNHNS and CDR2 SASEGT come from the germline V gene.